This T cell receptor beta chain was recorded in a study of vaccination and CD4 T cells after COVID-19. Sequencing of the DNA from cultured CD4+ T cells was carried out with the Oncomine TCR Beta short-read assay. TCRdb re-derived calls from the PCR reads in MiXCR, one entry per CDR3 protein. The sample contains approximately 20,000 distinct CDR3 sequences, more than 45% of which appear only once. This sample's treatment: approximately 9-day PBMC culture with coronavirus spike peptide pools or control peptides (ViraFEST assay). ViraFEST grew antigen-specific T cells using peptide pools, then sequenced TCRs. Concerning this clonotype: Its cognate antigen is unknown.

V was pared by 6 bases and J by 0 bases, with 12 bases between. This CDR3 is built from 14 residues. In germline, CDR1 is DFQATT, CDR2 SNEGSKA (reference sequence). The sequenced material came from CD4+ T cells from blood, cultured in vitro. This chain links TRBV20-1 with TRBJ1-3, with D possibly TRBD1 on 6 matching bases. This receptor was identified in a human donor who had recovered from COVID-19. The CDR3 DNA reads TGCAGTGCCAGGACAGTGGCCTCTGGAAACACCATATATTTT. The encoded protein is CSARTVASGNTIYF.